Listed here are 13 T cell receptor beta chains from one sample, sequenced in a study of CD8 T cells in ankylosing spondylitis. TCRdb passed the 5' RACE reads through MiXCR, listing each CDR3 protein once. In the table there are 150,000 to 200,000 distinct CDR3 sequences, approximately 13% of which are singletons. Source material: blood, either unsorted or a sorted T cell fraction (not recorded which). These receptors came from a female donor with ankylosing spondylitis or in good health (not recorded which).

This clonotype was counted ten times or more. The chain uses TRBV7-9 and TRBJ1-2; TRBD1 is a possible D gene (5 bases). Trimming shortened V by 1 base and J by 8 bases, and 8 bases separated the two germline ends. This CDR3 has 12 residues. The V gene's germline CDR1 is SEHNR and CDR2 FQNEAQ (reference sequence). This chain's CDR3 is CASSLGRDGYTF. CDR3 nucleotides: TGTGCCAGCAGCTTAGGAAGGGACGGCTACACCTTC.

The chain uses TRBV11-2 and TRBJ2-6; maybe TRBD2 (5 bases). Per germline, CDR1 SGHAT and CDR2 FQNNGV. CDR3 length equals 16 residues. V was trimmed by 3 bases and J by 0 bases, leaving 9 bases between them. The CDR3 DNA reads as TGTGCCAGCAGCTTGGGCGCGGGCTCTGGGGCCAACGTCCTGACTTTC. Translation gives CASSLGAGSGANVLTF.

This clonotype was recorded a few times. This chain uses TRBV20-1 with TRBJ2-7; D is uncertain. In germline, CDR1 is DFQATT, CDR2 SNEGSKA (reference sequence). V lost 4 bases to trimming and J lost 4 bases, with 14 bases between them. CDR3 length equals 13 residues. This chain's CDR3 is CSAIPPGLYEQYF. The CDR3 DNA reads TGCAGTGCTATCCCCCCCGGCCTGTACGAGCAGTACTTC.

The chain joins TRBV12-5 to TRBJ2-7; D not resolved. Trimming pared 4 bases from V and 2 bases from J, leaving 15 bases between. The CDR3 has 15 amino acids. The V gene's germline CDR1 is LGHNT and CDR2 FRNRAP. CDR3 loop: CASGWRSLAPYEQYF. Written as DNA, the CDR3 is TGTGCTAGTGGTTGGCGGAGTTTAGCTCCCTACGAGCAGTACTTC.

With regard to this clonotype: A single base separates this from a much larger clone, so it may be a read error. V gene TRBV6-2 or TRBV6-3 combines with J gene TRBJ1-1; the D is unclear. Germline V lookup: CDR1 MNHEY, CDR2 SVGEGT. V was trimmed by 7 bases and J by 3 bases, leaving 15 bases between them. CDR3 size: 14 residues. CDR3 region: CASIRPGLYTEAFF. The CDR3 nucleotides are TGTGCCAGCATTCGCCCCGGGCTATACACTGAAGCTTTCTTT.

The sample holds a few counts of this clonotype. This chain uses TRBV12-3 or TRBV12-4 with TRBJ1-5; a possible D gene is TRBD1 (6 bases). Trimming stripped 5 bases from V and 6 bases from J, with 14 bases between. The CDR3 consists of 14 residues. The CDR3 bases are TGTGCCAGCAGTACAGGGTATCTGGCTCAGCCCCAGCATTTT. Its translation: CASSTGYLAQPQHF.

This rearrangement joins TRBV7-2 to TRBJ2-7; D call uncertain. CDR3 size: 12 residues. The germline V and J ends were trimmed by 1 base and 7 bases, with 8 bases remaining between them. Germline loops: CDR1 SGHTA, CDR2 FQGNSA. Here the CDR3 DNA reads TGTGCCAGCAGCTTAGACGGGTGGGAGCAGTACTTC. Translated: CASSLDGWEQYF.

The chain is built from TRBV10-3 and TRBJ2-5, with unresolved D. This CDR3 contains 12 residues. Trimming took off 3 bases at V and 5 bases at J, with 7 bases between the two ends. Germline-derived CDR1 and CDR2 are ENHRY and SYGVKD. CDR3 in DNA: TGTGCCATCAGTGATTCCTGGGAGACCCAGTACTTC. It translates to CAISDSWETQYF.

This clonotype has a count of ten or more. The genes are TRBV3-1 and TRBJ2-7, with 9 nucleotides matching TRBD1. CDR1 LGHDT and CDR2 YNNKEL come from the germline V gene (reference sequence). The CDR3 is 15 residues long. Unmatched junction bases numbered 7, after V lost 4 bases and J lost 3 bases. The CDR3 DNA reads TGTGCCAGCAGCCGGTCGGGACAGGGAAACTACGAGCAGTACTTC. Its protein is CASSRSGQGNYEQYF.

The sample holds a few counts of this clonotype. This chain connects TRBV7-2 to TRBJ1-2, with D possibly TRBD1 on 6 matching bases. The CDR3 spans 13 residues. Trimming pared 1 base from V and 5 bases from J, leaving 8 bases between. Looked up from germline, CDR1 is SGHTA and CDR2 is FQGNSA. This chain's CDR3 is CASSLDREYGYTF. CDR3 in DNA: TGTGCCAGCAGCTTAGACAGGGAATATGGCTACACCTTC. The whole variable domain, filled in from reference TRBV7-2 and TRBJ1-2, reads GAGVSQSPSNKVTEKGKDVELRCDPISGHTALYWYRQSLGQGLEFLIYFQGNSAPDKSGLPSDRFSAERTGGSVSTLTIQRTQQEDSAVYLCASSLDREYGYTFGSGTRLTVV.

This clonotype turned up a few times. The gene calls are TRBV4-2 and TRBJ2-5; TRBD2 aligns across 9 bases. Germline loops: CDR1 LGHNA, CDR2 YNFKEQ. Trimming cost V 1 base and J 2 bases; bases outside gene matches: 5. This CDR3 region has 16 residues. Here the CDR3 reads CASSQGTSGPQETQYF. Here the CDR3 DNA reads TGTGCCAGCAGCCAAGGTACTAGCGGGCCTCAAGAGACCCAGTACTTC.

The chain combines TRBV27 with TRBJ2-1, with TRBD2 matching 9 bases. V trimming: 4 bases; J trimming: 10 bases; junction bases outside the gene matches: 5. From germline, CDR1 is MNHEY and CDR2 SMNVEV (reference sequence). The CDR3 is made up of 13 amino acids. CDR3 sequence: CASSWREGREQFF. The CDR3 nucleotides read TGTGCCAGCAGTTGGCGGGAGGGTCGAGAGCAGTTCTTC.

This clonotype has at least ten counts. The gene calls are TRBV6-1 and TRBJ2-3; D not certain. This CDR3 is 13 amino acids long. Trimming took off 6 bases at V and 3 bases at J, with 10 bases between the two ends. CDR1 is MNHNS, CDR2 SASEGT, per germline. The CDR3 protein is CASRSPGTDTQYF. The CDR3 coding sequence is TGTGCCAGCAGAAGCCCTGGAACAGATACGCAGTATTTT.